Listed below are T cell receptor beta chains from one sample, sequenced in a study of cytomegalovirus exposure and HLA in healthy donors. The data were produced by immunoSEQ multiplex PCR, yet TCRdb's version contains in-frame clones alone and is incomplete. In total, the table holds approximately 71,000 clones. The sequencing sample was made of PBMCs. Source of these receptors: a female donor in good health and CMV-seropositive. Both conserved end residues are part of each CDR3. Fields, in order: J gene, V gene, D gene, CDR3 DNA, CDR3 protein. A D gene is named only where the DNA matches it firmly.

>TRBJ1-2|TRBV9|TRBD1
TGTGCCAGCAGCGTAGGGGGACAGGACTATGGCTACACCTTC
CASSVGGQDYGYTF
>TRBJ2-1|TRBV10-3|NA
TGTGCCATCAGTGAGTCTGAGGGAGTGGGAGAGCAGTTCTTC
CAISESEGVGEQFF
>TRBJ2-3|TRBV6-4|TRBD1
TGTGCCAGCAGTGACGGGACAGACACAGATACGCAGTATTTT
CASSDGTDTDTQYF
>TRBJ2-7|TRBV5-1|TRBD2
TGCGCCAGCAGTCCTTATACGGGACGGGCGGGAGGTTCCTACGAGCAGTACTTC
CASSPYTGRAGGSYEQYF
>TRBJ2-5|TRBV7-7|TRBD1
TGTGCTAGCAGCGTGAGACAGGGAGAGACCCAGTACTTC
CASSVRQGETQYF
>TRBJ2-3|TRBV9|NA
TGTGCCAGCAGCGTCCTAGAGGGGGGGAGCCTCACAGATACGCAGTATTTT
CASSVLEGGSLTDTQYF
>TRBJ2-7|TRBV9|NA
TGTGCCAGCAGCGTAGATGGTGGGCCCTACGAGCAGTACTTC
CASSVDGGPYEQYF
>TRBJ1-5|TRBV9|NA
TGTGCCAGCAGCCCCCGGGGATTAAATCAGCCCCAGCATTTT
CASSPRGLNQPQHF
>TRBJ2-5|TRBV18|TRBD2
TGTGCCAGCTCAATGGGACTAGCGGGAGGAGAGACCCAGTACTTC
CASSMGLAGGETQYF
>TRBJ1-2|TRBV5-1|NA
TGCGCCAGCAGCTTGGGCACAGGGCGCTATGGCTACACCTTC
CASSLGTGRYGYTF
>TRBJ2-7|TRBV11-3|TRBD1
TGTGCCAGCAGCCAAGGGACAGTCCCAAGCGCCGAGCAGTACTTC
CASSQGTVPSAEQYF
>TRBJ2-1|TRBV7-2|TRBD2
TGTGCCAGCAGTTATAGGGGGACTAGCGGGGATACCTACAATGAGCAGTTCTTC
CASSYRGTSGDTYNEQFF
>TRBJ1-2|TRBV10-3|TRBD1
TGTGCCATCAGTGAAGGGACAGCCTATGGCTACACCTTC
CAISEGTAYGYTF
>TRBJ2-7|TRBV5-1|TRBD2
TGCGCCAGCAGCGGAATAGCGGGAATGAACGAGCAGTACTTC
CASSGIAGMNEQYF
>TRBJ1-5|TRBV10-3|TRBD1
TGTGCCATCAGAGGACAGGACAATCAGCCCCAGCATTTT
CAIRGQDNQPQHF
>TRBJ2-1|TRBV6-5|TRBD1
TGTGCCAGCAGTTACTCAGGGACAGGGAACAATGAGCAGTTCTTC
CASSYSGTGNNEQFF
>TRBJ2-1|TRBV15|TRBD1
TGTGCCACCAGCAGAGCTTTCACCGGGACAGACTACAATGAGCAGTTCTTC
CATSRAFTGTDYNEQFF
>TRBJ2-7|TRBV29-1|NA
TGCAGCGTTCGAATAACAGGGCCGGGGGAGCAGTACTTC
CSVRITGPGEQYF
>TRBJ2-5|TRBV7-2|TRBD2
TGTGCCAGCAGCTTTACTAGCGGGGGGGCCGAGACCCAGTACTTC
CASSFTSGGAETQYF
>TRBJ2-3|TRBV5-1|TRBD1
TGCGCCAGCAGCCCTGGACAGGGGGCTAGCACAGATACGCAGTATTTT
CASSPGQGASTDTQYF
>TRBJ1-1|TRBV4-1|NA
TGCGCCAGCAGCCAAGTAGGGAGGGACACTGAAGCTTTCTTT
CASSQVGRDTEAFF
>TRBJ2-1|TRBV5-1|TRBD2
TGCGCCAGCAGCTTGGGAGCGGGACTGATCGATGAGCAGTTCTTC
CASSLGAGLIDEQFF
>TRBJ1-2|TRBV29-1|NA
TGCAGCTCGGCTGACAGCTTCTATGGCTACACCTTC
CSSADSFYGYTF
>TRBJ2-7|TRBV7-9|NA
TGTGCCAGCAGCTTCTTACGACAGGAGCAGTACTTC
CASSFLRQEQYF
>TRBJ2-7|TRBV18|NA
TGTGCCAGCTCACCAACCGGTCGACAGTTCTACGAGCAGTACTTC
CASSPTGRQFYEQYF
>TRBJ2-7|TRBV7-2|NA
TGTGCCAGCGGATTCCCCGCGGGACCCGACTACGAGCAGTACTTC
CASGFPAGPDYEQYF
>TRBJ1-1|TRBV9|NA
TGTGCCAGCAGCGGAAAAACAGGCTCTTGGGGCACTGAAGCTTTCTTT
CASSGKTGSWGTEAFF
>TRBJ2-7|TRBV7-2|TRBD2
TGTGCCAGCAGGAATAGCGGGGGGTCATACGAGCAGTACTTC
CASRNSGGSYEQYF
>TRBJ1-1|TRBV7-8|TRBD1
TGTGCCAGCAGGTTAGGACAGGGGGCCACTGAAGCTTTCTTT
CASRLGQGATEAFF
>TRBJ1-1|TRBV28|NA
TGTGCCAGCATCGAGGTAGTCGGCACTGAAGCTTTCTTT
CASIEVVGTEAFF
>TRBJ2-7|TRBV7-2|TRBD2
TGTGCCAGCAGCTTAGTGGGTATAGGACTAGCGGGGAACGAGCAGTACTTC
CASSLVGIGLAGNEQYF
>TRBJ2-7|TRBV5-6|TRBD2
TGTGCCAGCAGGAGTAGCGGGACAATCCACGAGCAGTACTTC
CASRSSGTIHEQYF
>TRBJ2-7|TRBV5-1|NA
TGCGCCAGCAGCTTGGCCGGGGGATCCTACGAGCAGTACTTC
CASSLAGGSYEQYF
>TRBJ1-1|TRBV5-1|TRBD1
TGCGCCAGCAGCTTGGCGGGGCGACAGGGGGTGAACACTGAAGCTTTCTTT
CASSLAGRQGVNTEAFF
>TRBJ2-7|TRBV5-1|NA
TGCGCCAGCAGCGGTACAGCCATTTACGAGCAGTACTTC
CASSGTAIYEQYF
>TRBJ2-7|TRBV5-1|NA
TGCGCCAGCAGCTTCCAGTCGTCCGCCTACGAGCAGTACTTC
CASSFQSSAYEQYF
>TRBJ2-5|TRBV5-1|NA
TGCGCCAGCAGCTTGTCAGGAAAAGAGACCCAGTACTTC
CASSLSGKETQYF